The 5 T cell receptor beta chains below were found in one sample sequenced in a study of T cell responses to AZD1222 COVID-19 vaccine. Repertoires were generated with immunoSEQ multiplex PCR, while TCRdb's copy carries only in-frame clones and drops some. The sample comprises about 180,000 clones, around nine tenths of which are singletons, and approximately 1.6% rests with the top ten. The specimen was peripheral blood, collected on day 0 of AZD1222 vaccination. The receptors were gathered from an adult in good health.

The rearrangement joins TRBV30 to TRBJ1-6; unclear D gene. The germline CDR1 and CDR2 sequences are GTSNPN and SVGIG (reference sequence). Trimming cost V 2 bases and J 8 bases, with 10 bases left between them. The CDR3 is 13 amino acids. CDR3 in amino acids: CAWSLKTDSPLHF. DNA of the CDR3: TGTGCCTGGAGTTTAAAGACGGATTCACCCCTCCACTTT.

The chain recombines TRBV30 with TRBJ2-1; D is possibly TRBD2 (7 bases). CDR1 is GTSNPN, CDR2 SVGIG, per germline (reference sequence). V dropped 3 bases and J dropped 7 bases, with 19 bases sitting between them. The CDR3 totals 15 residues. CDR3 loop: CAWSQWGGIRNEQFF. The CDR3 region has the DNA TGTGCCTGGAGCCAATGGGGGGGCATAAGGAATGAGCAGTTCTTC. Together with reference TRBV30 and TRBJ2-1, the CDR3 gives the full variable domain: SQTIHQWPATLVQPVGSPLSLECTVEGTSNPNLYWYRQAAGRGLQLLFYSVGIGQISSEVPQNLSASRPQDRQFILSSKKLLLSDSGFYLCAWSQWGGIRNEQFFGPGTRLTVL.

This chain connects TRBV7-2 to TRBJ1-3; no reliable D call. The CDR3 runs to 15 residues. Germline values: CDR1 SGHTA, CDR2 FQGNSA. V was pared by 3 bases and J by 0 bases, with 9 bases between. DNA for the CDR3: TGTGCCAGCAGCTTTCAACAAGTCTCTGGAAACACCATATATTTT. Its translation is CASSFQQVSGNTIYF.

This clone was found once. The V and J genes are TRBV5-1 and TRBJ1-4, with 9 bases aligning to TRBD1. Germline V gene lookup returns CDR1 SGHRS and CDR2 YFSETQ. With 4 bases clipped from V and 1 base from J, the junction kept 14 bases outside the gene matches. The CDR3 covers 19 residues. This chain's CDR3 is CASSAQDSGTGQTNEKLFF. In DNA form, the CDR3 reads TGCGCCAGCAGCGCCCAAGATTCCGGGACAGGGCAAACTAATGAAAAACTGTTTTTT.

This rearrangement joins TRBV5-5 to TRBJ1-1; the match to TRBD1 covers 7 bases. Per germline, CDR1 SGHKS and CDR2 YYEKEE (reference sequence). After removal of 3 bases from V and 1 base from J, the junction contained 6 bases not matched to a gene. The CDR3 extends over 15 amino acids. The CDR3 protein is CASSSTGVANTEAFF. The CDR3 DNA sequence: TGTGCCAGCAGCTCCACAGGGGTGGCGAACACTGAAGCTTTCTTT.